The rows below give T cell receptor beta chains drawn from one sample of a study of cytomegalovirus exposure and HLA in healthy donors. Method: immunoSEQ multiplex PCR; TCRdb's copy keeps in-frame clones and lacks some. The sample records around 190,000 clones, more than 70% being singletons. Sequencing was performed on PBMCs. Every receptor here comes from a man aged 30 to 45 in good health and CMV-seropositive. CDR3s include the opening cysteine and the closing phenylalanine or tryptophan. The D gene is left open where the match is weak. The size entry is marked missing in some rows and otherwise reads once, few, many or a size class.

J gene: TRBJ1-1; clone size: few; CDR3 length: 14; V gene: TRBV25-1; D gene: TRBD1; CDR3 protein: CASRFGRGYTEAFF; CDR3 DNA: TGTGCCAGCAGATTTGGCAGGGGGTACACTGAAGCTTTCTTT
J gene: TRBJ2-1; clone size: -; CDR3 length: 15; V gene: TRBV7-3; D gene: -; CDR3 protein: CASSPSGGVYNEQFF; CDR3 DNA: TGTGCCAGCAGCCCGAGCGGAGGAGTATACAATGAGCAGTTCTTC
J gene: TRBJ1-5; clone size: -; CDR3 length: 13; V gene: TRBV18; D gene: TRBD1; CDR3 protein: CASSGQVNQPQHF; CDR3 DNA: TGTGCCAGCTCAGGACAGGTCAATCAGCCCCAGCATTTT
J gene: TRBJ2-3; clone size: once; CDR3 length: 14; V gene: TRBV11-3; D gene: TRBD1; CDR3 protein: CASSLGYRGDTQYF; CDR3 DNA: TGTGCCAGCAGCTTGGGGTACAGGGGAGATACGCAGTATTTT
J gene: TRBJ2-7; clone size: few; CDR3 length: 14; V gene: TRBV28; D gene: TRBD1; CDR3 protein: CASSLLGTGREQYF; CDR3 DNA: TGTGCCAGCAGCCTTCTCGGGACAGGACGCGAGCAGTACTTC
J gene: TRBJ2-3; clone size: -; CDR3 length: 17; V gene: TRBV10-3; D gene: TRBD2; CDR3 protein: CAISASASGGRGDAQYF; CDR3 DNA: TGTGCCATCAGTGCATCCGCTAGCGGGGGGCGGGGAGATGCGCAGTATTTT
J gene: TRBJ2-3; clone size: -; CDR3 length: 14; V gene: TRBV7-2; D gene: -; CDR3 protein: CASSGGPSTDTQYF; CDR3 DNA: TGTGCCAGCTCCGGGGGGCCGAGCACAGATACGCAGTATTTT
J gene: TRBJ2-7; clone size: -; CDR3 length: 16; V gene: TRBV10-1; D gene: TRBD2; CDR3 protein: CASHEPEGLARDEQYF; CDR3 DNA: TGCGCCAGCCACGAGCCGGAAGGACTAGCAAGGGACGAGCAGTACTTC
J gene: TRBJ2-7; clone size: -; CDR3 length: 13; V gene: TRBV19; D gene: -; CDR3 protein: CASSIVRGDEQYF; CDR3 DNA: TGTGCCAGTAGTATAGTGCGGGGCGACGAGCAGTACTTC
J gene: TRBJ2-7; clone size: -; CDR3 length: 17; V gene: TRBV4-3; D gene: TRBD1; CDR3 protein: CASSQGFDGQGFYEQYF; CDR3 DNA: TGCGCCAGCAGCCAAGGGTTTGACGGACAGGGGTTCTACGAGCAGTACTTC
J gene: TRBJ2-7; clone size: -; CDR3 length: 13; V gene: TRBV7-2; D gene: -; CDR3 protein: CAASRDNSYEQYF; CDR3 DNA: TGTGCCGCGTCCCGGGACAACTCCTACGAGCAGTACTTC
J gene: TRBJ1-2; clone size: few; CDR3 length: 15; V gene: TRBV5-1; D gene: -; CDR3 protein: CASSLVGGEVDGYTF; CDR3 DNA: TGCGCCAGCAGCTTGGTCGGAGGGGAGGTAGATGGCTACACCTTC
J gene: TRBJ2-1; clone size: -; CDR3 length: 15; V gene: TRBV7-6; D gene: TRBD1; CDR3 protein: CASSPGGASYNEQFF; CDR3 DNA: TGTGCCAGCAGCCCAGGGGGAGCTAGCTACAATGAGCAGTTCTTC
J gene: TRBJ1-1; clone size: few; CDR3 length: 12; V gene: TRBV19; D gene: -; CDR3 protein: CASSIGGLEAFF; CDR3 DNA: TGTGCCAGTAGTATAGGCGGGTTAGAAGCTTTCTTT
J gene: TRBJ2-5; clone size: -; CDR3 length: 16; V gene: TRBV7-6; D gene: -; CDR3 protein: CASSLAAARNPETQYF; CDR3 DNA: TGTGCCAGCAGCTTAGCTGCCGCGCGGAATCCAGAGACCCAGTACTTC
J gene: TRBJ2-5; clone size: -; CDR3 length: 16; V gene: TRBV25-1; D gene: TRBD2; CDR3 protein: CASRGTGGLDGGTQYF; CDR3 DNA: TGTGCCAGCAGGGGCACGGGGGGGCTTGACGGGGGGACCCAGTACTTC
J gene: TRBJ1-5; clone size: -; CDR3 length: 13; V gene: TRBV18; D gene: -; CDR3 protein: CASSQGENQPQHF; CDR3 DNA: TGTGCCAGCTCACAGGGAGAGAATCAGCCCCAGCATTTT
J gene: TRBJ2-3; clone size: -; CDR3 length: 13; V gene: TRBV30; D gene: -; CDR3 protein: CAWSVLPADTQYF; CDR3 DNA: TGTGCCTGGAGTGTCCTCCCGGCAGATACGCAGTATTTT
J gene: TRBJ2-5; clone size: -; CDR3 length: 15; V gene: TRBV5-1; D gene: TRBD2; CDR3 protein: CASSWGLAGVETQYF; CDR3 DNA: TGCGCCAGCAGCTGGGGACTAGCGGGAGTAGAGACCCAGTACTTC
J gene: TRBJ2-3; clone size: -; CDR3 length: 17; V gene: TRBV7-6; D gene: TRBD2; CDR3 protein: CASSLRFGSGATDTQYF; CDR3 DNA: TGTGCCAGCAGCTTAAGGTTTGGTAGCGGGGCCACAGATACGCAGTATTTT
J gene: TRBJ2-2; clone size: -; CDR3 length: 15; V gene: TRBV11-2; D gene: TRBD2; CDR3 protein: CASSTGTSGGGELFF; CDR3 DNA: TGTGCCAGCAGCACTGGGACTAGCGGAGGGGGGGAGCTGTTTTTT
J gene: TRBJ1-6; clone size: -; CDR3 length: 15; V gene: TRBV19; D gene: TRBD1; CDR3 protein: CASRVDRDSNSPLHF; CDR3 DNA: TGTGCCAGTAGGGTCGACAGGGATTCGAATTCACCCCTCCACTTT
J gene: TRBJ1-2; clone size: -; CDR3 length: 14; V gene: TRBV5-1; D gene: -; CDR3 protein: CASRPADRNYGYTF; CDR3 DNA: TGCGCCAGCAGGCCCGCAGACAGAAACTATGGCTACACCTTC
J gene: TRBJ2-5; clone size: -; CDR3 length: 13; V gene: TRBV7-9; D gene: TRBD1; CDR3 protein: CASSGTGGETQYF; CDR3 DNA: TGTGCCAGCAGCGGAACAGGGGGGGAGACCCAGTACTTC
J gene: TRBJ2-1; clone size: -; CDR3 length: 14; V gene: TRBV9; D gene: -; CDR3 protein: CASSPGQRHNEQFF; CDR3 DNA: TGTGCCAGCAGCCCTGGACAGAGGCACAATGAGCAGTTCTTC
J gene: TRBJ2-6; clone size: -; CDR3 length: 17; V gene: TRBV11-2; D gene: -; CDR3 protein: CASSPNPVSSGANVLTF; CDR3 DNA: TGTGCCAGCAGCCCTAACCCCGTTAGCTCTGGGGCCAACGTCCTGACTTTC
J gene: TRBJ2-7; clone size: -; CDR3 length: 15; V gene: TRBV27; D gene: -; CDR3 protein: CASSLSPGRAYEQYF; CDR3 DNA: TGTGCCAGCAGTTTATCCCCCGGGAGAGCCTACGAGCAGTACTTC
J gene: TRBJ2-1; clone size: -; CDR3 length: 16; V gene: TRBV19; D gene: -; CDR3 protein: CASSLGRDSGNNEQFF; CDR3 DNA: TGTGCCAGTAGTTTGGGCCGGGACTCCGGCAACAATGAGCAGTTCTTC
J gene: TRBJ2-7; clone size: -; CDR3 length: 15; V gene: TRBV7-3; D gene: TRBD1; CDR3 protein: CASSPRGTGAHEQYF; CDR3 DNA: TGTGCCAGCAGCCCACGCGGGACAGGGGCCCACGAGCAGTACTTC
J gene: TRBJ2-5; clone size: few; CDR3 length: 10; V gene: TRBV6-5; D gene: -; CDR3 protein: CASPRETQYF; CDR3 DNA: TGTGCCAGCCCCCGGGAGACCCAGTACTTC
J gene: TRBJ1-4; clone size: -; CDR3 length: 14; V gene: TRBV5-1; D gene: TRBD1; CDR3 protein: CASGQGSFTEKLFF; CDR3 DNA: TGCGCCAGTGGACAGGGATCTTTTACCGAAAAACTGTTTTTT
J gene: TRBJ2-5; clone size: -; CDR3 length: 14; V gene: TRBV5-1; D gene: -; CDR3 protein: CASSWGTSEETQYF; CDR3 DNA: TGCGCCAGCAGCTGGGGGACATCAGAAGAGACCCAGTACTTC
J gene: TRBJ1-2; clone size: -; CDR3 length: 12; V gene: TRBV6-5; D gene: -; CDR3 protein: CASSRRSYGYTF; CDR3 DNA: TGTGCCAGCAGTAGACGGAGCTATGGCTACACCTTC
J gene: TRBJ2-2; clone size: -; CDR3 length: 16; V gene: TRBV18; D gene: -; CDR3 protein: CASSPQRVANTGELFF; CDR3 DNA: TGTGCCAGCTCACCACAGAGGGTTGCGAACACCGGGGAGCTGTTTTTT
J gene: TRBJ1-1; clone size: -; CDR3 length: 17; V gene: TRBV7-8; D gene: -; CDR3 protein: CASSSYRVHLVNTEAFF; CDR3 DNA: TGTGCCAGCAGCTCCTACAGGGTGCATCTCGTGAACACTGAAGCTTTCTTT
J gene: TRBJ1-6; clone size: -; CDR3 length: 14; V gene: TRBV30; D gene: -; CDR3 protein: CAWSGEGTNSPLHF; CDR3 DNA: TGTGCCTGGAGTGGGGAGGGCACTAATTCACCCCTCCACTTT
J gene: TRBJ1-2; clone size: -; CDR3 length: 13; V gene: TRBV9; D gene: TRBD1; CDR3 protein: CASSVGDRGLCTF; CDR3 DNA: TGTGCCAGCAGCGTAGGGGACAGGGGCCTATGCACCTTC
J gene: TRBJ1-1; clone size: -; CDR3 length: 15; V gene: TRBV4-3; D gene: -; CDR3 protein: CASSQDLARRAEAFF; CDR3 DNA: TGCGCCAGCAGCCAAGATTTAGCAAGGAGGGCTGAAGCTTTCTTT
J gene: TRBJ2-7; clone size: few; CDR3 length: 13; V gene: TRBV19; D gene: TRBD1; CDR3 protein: CASTATGIDEQYF; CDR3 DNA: TGTGCCAGTACCGCGACAGGGATCGACGAGCAGTACTTC
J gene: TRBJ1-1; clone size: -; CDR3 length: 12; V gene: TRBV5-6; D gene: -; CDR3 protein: CASSLREREAFF; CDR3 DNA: TGTGCCAGCAGCTTGCGGGAAAGAGAAGCTTTCTTT
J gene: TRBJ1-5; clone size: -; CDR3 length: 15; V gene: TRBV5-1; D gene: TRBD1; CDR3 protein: CASSLEGQFNQPQHF; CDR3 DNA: TGCGCCAGCAGCTTGGAGGGACAGTTCAATCAGCCCCAGCATTTT
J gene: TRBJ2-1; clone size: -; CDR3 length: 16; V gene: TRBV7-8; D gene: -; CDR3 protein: CASSLVLGPIYNEQFF; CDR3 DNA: TGTGCCAGCAGCTTAGTGTTGGGGCCGATATACAATGAGCAGTTCTTC
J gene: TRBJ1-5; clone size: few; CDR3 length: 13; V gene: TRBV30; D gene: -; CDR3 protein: CAWSVRGFQPQHF; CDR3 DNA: TGTGCCTGGAGTGTACGGGGTTTTCAGCCCCAGCATTTT
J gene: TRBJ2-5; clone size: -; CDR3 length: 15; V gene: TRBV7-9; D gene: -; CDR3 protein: CASSLNLATQETQYF; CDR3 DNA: TGTGCCAGCAGCCTAAACTTAGCAACACAAGAGACCCAGTACTTC
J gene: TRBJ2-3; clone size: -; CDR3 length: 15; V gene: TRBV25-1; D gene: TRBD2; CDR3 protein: CASRGGLAGADTQYF; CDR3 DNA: TGTGCCAGCCGCGGGGGACTAGCGGGGGCAGATACGCAGTATTTT
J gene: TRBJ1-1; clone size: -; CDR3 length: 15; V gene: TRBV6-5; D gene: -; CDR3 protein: CASSYGPGWTTEAFF; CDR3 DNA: TGTGCCAGCAGTTACGGTCCGGGGTGGACCACTGAAGCTTTCTTT
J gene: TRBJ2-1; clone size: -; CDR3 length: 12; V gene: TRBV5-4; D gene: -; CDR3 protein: CASNRETNEQFF; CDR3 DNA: TGTGCCAGCAACCGGGAGACCAATGAGCAGTTCTTC
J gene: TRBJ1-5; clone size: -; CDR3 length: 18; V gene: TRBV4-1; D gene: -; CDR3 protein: CASSQLLVGGSRNQPQHF; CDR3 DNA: TGCGCCAGCAGCCAACTCCTAGTGGGGGGATCCCGCAATCAGCCCCAGCATTTT
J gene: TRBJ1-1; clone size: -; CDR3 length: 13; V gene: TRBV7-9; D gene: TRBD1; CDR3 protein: CASRSTGGTEAFF; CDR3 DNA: TGTGCCAGCAGATCCACAGGGGGCACTGAAGCTTTCTTT
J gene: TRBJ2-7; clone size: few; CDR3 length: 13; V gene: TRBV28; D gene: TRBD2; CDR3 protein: CASSSTGTSGQYF; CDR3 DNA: TGTGCCAGCAGTTCGACCGGGACTAGCGGCCAGTACTTC
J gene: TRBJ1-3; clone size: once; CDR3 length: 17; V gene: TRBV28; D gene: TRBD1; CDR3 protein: CASSPDRPMISGNTIYF; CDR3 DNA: TGTGCCAGCAGTCCGGACAGGCCTATGATCTCTGGAAACACCATATATTTT
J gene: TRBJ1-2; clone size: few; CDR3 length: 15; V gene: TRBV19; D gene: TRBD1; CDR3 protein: CASSNPGTVNYGYTF; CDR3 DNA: TGTGCCAGTAGTAATCCCGGGACAGTAAACTATGGCTACACCTTC
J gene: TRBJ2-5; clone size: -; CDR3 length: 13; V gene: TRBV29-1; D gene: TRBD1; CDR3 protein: CSVEKQGGETQYF; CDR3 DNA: TGCAGCGTTGAGAAACAGGGGGGAGAGACCCAGTACTTC
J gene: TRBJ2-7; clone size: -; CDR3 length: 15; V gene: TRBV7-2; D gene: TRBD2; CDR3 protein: CASSLGLAGEYEQYF; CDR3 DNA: TGTGCCAGCAGCCTTGGACTAGCGGGAGAATACGAGCAGTACTTC